This TCR beta chain was identified during a study of blood T cells in healthy people across ages (dated by TCRdb to the mid-2010s). Study-level background: Template switching captured roughly one uniquely barcoded TCR beta cDNA molecule per two T cells in model experiments. To avoid experimental bias, donors of different ages were randomly spread across the sequencing lanes. Four age groups were formed from the donors: young (average roughly 15 years), middle-aged (around 40), aged (roughly 59) and long-lived (approximately 78). Using deep sequencing normalized with unique cDNA molecular identifiers, the study measured how TCR beta repertoire diversity changes with age. Using the same blood draw, the study looked at two additional independent replicas of 1 million unique cDNA reads for two donors, one aged 18 to 30 and the other aged 80 or older. The paper as a whole reports these results and caveats: As age increased, observed TCR beta diversity per million T cells dropped in a roughly linear way, and a significant reduction was already evident by age around 41. Because profiling used bulk unsorted PBMCs, naive and antigen-experienced compartments could not be compared conclusively. Estimates of total diversity from one million sequenced T cells were regarded as lower bounds and underestimates. There was a strong correlation between observed TCR beta diversity and the percentage of naive T cells measured by flow cytometry. Because the CMV infection status of the donors was unknown, age-related changes in expanded clonotypes may potentially have been confounded. Compared with the aged group, the long-lived group had more naive CD4+ T cells, fewer expanded clones and increased TCR diversity, a pattern suggesting age selection.

The method behind the library was 5' RACE. The second PCR ran for about 6 to 11 cycles and used a J-beta primer mix along with a sample-barcoded 5' primer. A template-switch 5' adaptor carrying 12 random nucleotides introduced a unique molecular identifier onto each TCR beta cDNA molecule. At least 2.5 million CDR3-containing paired-end reads were obtained from each sample. First-strand cDNA was synthesized from all RNA with the Mint cDNA synthesis kit, primed by a TRBC-specific oligonucleotide. After uracil-DNA glycosylase treatment, a first 18-cycle PCR used universal primers M1SS and BC2_uni_R on all cDNA. The paper's processing steps were these. For normalization, 1 million high-quality reads, each with a distinct molecular identifier, were randomly selected from each sample. Reads with shared molecular identifiers were discarded instead of being binned into consensus sequences. MiTCR, set to a Q25 quality threshold and the strictest error-elimination algorithm, was used for CDR3 identification, clonotype clustering and error correction. Lower-bound total TCR beta diversity was estimated with a nonparametric unseen species model using Euler transformation. In TCRdb, the public reads were trimmed at Q25 with fastp and aligned with MiXCR, with productive beta chains retained. Rows merge per CDR3 protein into single entries with the most common DNA and genes. None of the V and J calls come from the authors' own analysis; TCRdb made them. The sample contains roughly 1.9 million distinct CDR3 sequences, 35% to 50% of them found a single time. In total, the top ten clones hold roughly 23% of the sample.

The CDR3 holds 14 amino acids from the cysteine to the phenylalanine. The only DNA kept is the CDR3, 42 bases in frame from the first base. Between the V and J ends, shortened by 5 bases and 2 bases respectively, the junction contains 16 bases. Reading the germline V gene (reference sequence) gives CDR1 DFQATT and CDR2 SNEGSKA. The donors were roughly 40 Caucasian individuals from Russia, aged 6 to 90 years, who were systemically healthy. Each donor gave about 9.8 milliliters of peripheral blood, drawn into EDTA-treated Vacutainer tubes. Ficoll-Paque density-gradient centrifugation was used to isolate PBMCs, with at least 7 million per sample. Trizol reagent was used to extract total RNA from PBMCs, with at least 5.5 micrograms per sample. For every donor, an aliquot of PBMCs went through flow cytometry to measure the percentages of naive CD45RAhigh/CD27high T cells. This clonotype has only a few counts. Its antigen specificity is not known. No much larger clone exists at a distance of one base, and base qualities are not known.

The source is a human donor in good health. This sequence uses TRBV20-1 and TRBJ2-7; a weak D assignment points to TRBD1 (5 bases agree). The sample consisted of blood. The CDR3 protein sequence reads: CSAPQDGPTYEQYF. The DNA sequence is given as TGCAGTGCTCCACAGGACGGGCCAACCTACGAGCAGTACTTC.